The clone carrying this T cell receptor (beta chain) was recorded a few times. As yet, its antigen is unknown. The sample originates from a study of molecular identifiers for immune sequencing clone quantification. Whole-study findings and limits: Over 99% of effector molecules, but under 1% in naive cells, were held by clones with more than 20 RNA copies.

One entry per CDR3 protein, called by TCRdb with MiXCR from the PCR reads. The sample lists about 640,000 distinct CDR3 sequences; about 20% were seen once. In the sort, naive CD8 T cells were defined as CD8+CD4-CCR7+CD45RA+. This CDR3 contains 18 residues. Sequenced: naive CD8+ T cells from blood, with Jurkat cell RNA spiked in. The subset here: FACS-sorted CD8+CD4-CCR7+CD45RA+ naive T cells. This TCR was recovered from a human donor in good health. Some libraries in this study had Jurkat cell RNA spiked in. The chain couples TRBV21-1 to TRBJ2-1; whether TRBD1, the table's D call, matches the DNA was not checked. TRBV21-1 is a recognized pseudogene. The CDR3 spells CASSKAPPAPLAGNEQFF. The CDR3 DNA is TGTGCCAGCAGCAAAGCGCCCCCCGCCCCTCTAGCCGGCAATGAGCAGTTCTTC.